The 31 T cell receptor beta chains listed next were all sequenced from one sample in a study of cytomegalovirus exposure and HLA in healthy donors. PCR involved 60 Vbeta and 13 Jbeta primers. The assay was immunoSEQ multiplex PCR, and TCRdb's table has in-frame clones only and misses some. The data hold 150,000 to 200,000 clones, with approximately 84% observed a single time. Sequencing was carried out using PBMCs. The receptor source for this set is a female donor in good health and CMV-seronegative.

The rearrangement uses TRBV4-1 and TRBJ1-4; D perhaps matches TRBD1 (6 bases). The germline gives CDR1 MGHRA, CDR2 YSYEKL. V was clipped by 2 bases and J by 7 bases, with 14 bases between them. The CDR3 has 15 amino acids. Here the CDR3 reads CASSQMGHPLEKLFF. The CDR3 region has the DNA TGCGCCAGCAGCCAAATGGGACACCCGCTTGAAAAACTGTTTTTT.

The CDR3 coding sequence is TGTGCCAGCAGGACCCCCGGGACAGGGTTTAATAATGAGCAGTTCTTC. Protein sequence: CASRTPGTGFNNEQFF. This chain connects TRBV2 to TRBJ2-1; TRBD1 matches at 9 bases. The CDR3 covers 16 residues. The germline gives CDR1 SNHLY, CDR2 FYNNEI. V was pared by 6 bases and J by 7 bases, with 13 bases of the junction left unmatched.

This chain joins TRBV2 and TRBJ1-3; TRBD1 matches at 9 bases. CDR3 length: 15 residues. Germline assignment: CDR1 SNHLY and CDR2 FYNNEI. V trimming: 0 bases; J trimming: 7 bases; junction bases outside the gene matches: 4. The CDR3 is CASSEAGQGRNTIYF. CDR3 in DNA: TGTGCCAGCAGTGAAGCAGGACAGGGGAGGAACACCATATATTTT.

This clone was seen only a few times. The CDR3 DNA is TGTGCCAGCAGCTTAACCTCAACCCGGGACTGGAGCACAGATACGCAGTATTTT. Its protein is CASSLTSTRDWSTDTQYF. The gene calls are TRBV7-3 and TRBJ2-3, with a possible D match to TRBD2 (6 bases). In germline, CDR1 is SGHTA, CDR2 FQGTGA. The V end was cut by 0 bases, the J end by 0 bases, with 16 bases between. The CDR3 totals 18 residues.

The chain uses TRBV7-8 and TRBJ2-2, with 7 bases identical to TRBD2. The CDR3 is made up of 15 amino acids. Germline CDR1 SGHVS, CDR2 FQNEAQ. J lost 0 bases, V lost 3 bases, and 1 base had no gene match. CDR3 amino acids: CASSFAGANTGELFF. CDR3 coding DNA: TGTGCCAGCAGCTTCGCGGGGGCGAACACCGGGGAGCTGTTTTTT. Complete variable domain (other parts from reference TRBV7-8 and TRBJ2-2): GAGVSQSPRYKVAKRGQDVALRCDPISGHVSLFWYQQALGQGPEFLTYFQNEAQLDKSGLPSDRFFAERPEGSVSTLKIQRTQQEDSAVYLCASSFAGANTGELFFGEGSRLTVL.

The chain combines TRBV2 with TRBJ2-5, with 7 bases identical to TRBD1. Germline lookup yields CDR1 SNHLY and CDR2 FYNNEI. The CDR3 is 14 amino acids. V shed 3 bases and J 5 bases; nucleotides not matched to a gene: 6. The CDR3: CASSETGIHETQYF. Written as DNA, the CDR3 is TGTGCCAGCAGTGAGACAGGGATTCATGAGACCCAGTACTTC. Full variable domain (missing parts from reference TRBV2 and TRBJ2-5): EPEVTQTPSHQVTQMGQEVILRCVPISNHLYFYWYRQILGQKVEFLVSFYNNEISEKSEIFDDQFSVERPDGSNFTLKIRSTKLEDSAMYFCASSETGIHETQYFGPGTRLLVL.

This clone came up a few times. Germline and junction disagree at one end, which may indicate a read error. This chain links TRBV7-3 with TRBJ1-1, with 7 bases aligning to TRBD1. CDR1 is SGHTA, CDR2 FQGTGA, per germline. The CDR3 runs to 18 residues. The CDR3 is CSSSRPMWDSNMNTEAFF. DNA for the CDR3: TGTTCCAGCAGCCGACCGATGTGGGACAGCAATATGAACACTGAAGCTTTCTTT.

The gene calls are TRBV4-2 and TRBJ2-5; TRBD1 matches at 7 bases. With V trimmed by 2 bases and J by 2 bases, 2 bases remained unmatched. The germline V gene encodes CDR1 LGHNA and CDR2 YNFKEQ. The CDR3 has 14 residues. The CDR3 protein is CASSQRTGQETQYF. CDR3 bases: TGTGCCAGCAGCCAAAGGACAGGACAAGAGACCCAGTACTTC.

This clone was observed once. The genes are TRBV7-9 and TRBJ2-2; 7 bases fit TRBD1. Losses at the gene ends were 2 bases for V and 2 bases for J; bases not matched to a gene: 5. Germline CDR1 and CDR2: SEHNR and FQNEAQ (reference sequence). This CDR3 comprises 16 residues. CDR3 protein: CASSLRQGPNTGELFF. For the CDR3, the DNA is TGTGCCAGCAGCTTAAGACAGGGCCCTAACACCGGGGAGCTGTTTTTT. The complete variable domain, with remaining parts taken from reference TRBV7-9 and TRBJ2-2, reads DTGVSQNPRHKITKRGQNVTFRCDPISEHNRLYWYRQTLGQGPEFLTYFQNEAQLEKSRLLSDRFSAERPKGSFSTLEIQRTEQGDSAMYLCASSLRQGPNTGELFFGEGSRLTVL.

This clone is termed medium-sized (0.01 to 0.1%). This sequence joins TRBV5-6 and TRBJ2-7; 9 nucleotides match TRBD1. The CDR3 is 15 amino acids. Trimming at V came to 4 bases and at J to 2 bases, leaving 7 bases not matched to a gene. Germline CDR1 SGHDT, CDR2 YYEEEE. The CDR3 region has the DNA TGTGCCAGCAGCATGACAGGGGGTAGTACCTACGAGCAGTACTTC. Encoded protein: CASSMTGGSTYEQYF.

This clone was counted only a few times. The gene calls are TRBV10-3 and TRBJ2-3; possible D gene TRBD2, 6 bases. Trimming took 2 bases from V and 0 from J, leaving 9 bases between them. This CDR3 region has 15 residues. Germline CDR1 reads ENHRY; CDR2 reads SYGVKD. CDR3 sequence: CAISERGLSTDTQYF. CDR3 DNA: TGTGCCATCAGTGAGAGGGGACTTAGCACAGATACGCAGTATTTT.

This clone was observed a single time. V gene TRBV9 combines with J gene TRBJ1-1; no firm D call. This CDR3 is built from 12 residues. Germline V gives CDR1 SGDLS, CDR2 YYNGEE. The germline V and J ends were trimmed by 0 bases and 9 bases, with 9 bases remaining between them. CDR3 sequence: CASSVVEGKAFF. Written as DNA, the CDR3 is TGTGCCAGCAGCGTAGTGGAGGGTAAAGCTTTCTTT.

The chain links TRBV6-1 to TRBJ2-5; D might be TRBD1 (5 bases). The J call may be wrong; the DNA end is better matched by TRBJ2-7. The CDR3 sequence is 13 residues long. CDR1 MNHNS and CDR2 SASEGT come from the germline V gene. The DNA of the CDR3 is TGTGCCAGCAGTGTACAGGCCCAATACGAGCAGTACTTC. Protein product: CASSVQAQYEQYF.

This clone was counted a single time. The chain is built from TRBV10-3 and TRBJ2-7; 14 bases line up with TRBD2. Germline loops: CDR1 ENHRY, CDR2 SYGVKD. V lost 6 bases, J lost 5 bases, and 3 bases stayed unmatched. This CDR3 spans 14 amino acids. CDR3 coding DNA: TGTGCCATCAGCTCGGGACTAGCGGGAGACGAGCAGTACTTC. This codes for CAISSGLAGDEQYF.

CDR3 sequence: CASSLEASSGNTIYF. The CDR3 DNA reads TGCGCCAGCAGCCTAGAGGCGAGTTCAGGAAACACCATATATTTT. This rearrangement joins TRBV5-1 to TRBJ1-3; D gene uncertain. Trimming removed 4 bases at V and 4 bases at J, with 15 bases between. The CDR3 sequence is 15 residues long. Germline V CDR1 and CDR2: SGHRS, YFSETQ.

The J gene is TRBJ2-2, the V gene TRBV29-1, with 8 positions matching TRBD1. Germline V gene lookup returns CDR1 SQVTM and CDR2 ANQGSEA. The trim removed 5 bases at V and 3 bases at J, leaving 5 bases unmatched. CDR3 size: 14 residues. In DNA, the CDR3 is TGCAGCGTTTCCGGGACAGGACACACCGGGGAGCTGTTTTTT. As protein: CSVSGTGHTGELFF.

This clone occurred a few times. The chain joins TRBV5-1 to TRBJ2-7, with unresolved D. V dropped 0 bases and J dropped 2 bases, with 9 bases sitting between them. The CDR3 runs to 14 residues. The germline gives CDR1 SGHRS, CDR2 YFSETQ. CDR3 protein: CASSLVAAAYEQYF. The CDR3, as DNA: TGCGCCAGCAGCTTGGTAGCAGCCGCCTACGAGCAGTACTTC.

The CDR3 here is CASSLRPGLNNEQFF. Here the CDR3 DNA reads TGCGCCAGCAGCTTGAGGCCAGGGTTAAACAATGAGCAGTTCTTC. This rearrangement joins TRBV5-1 to TRBJ2-1; a possible D gene is TRBD1 (5 bases). Trimming shortened V by 1 base and J by 5 bases, and 13 bases separated the two germline ends. The germline V gene encodes CDR1 SGHRS and CDR2 YFSETQ. The CDR3 is 15 residues long.

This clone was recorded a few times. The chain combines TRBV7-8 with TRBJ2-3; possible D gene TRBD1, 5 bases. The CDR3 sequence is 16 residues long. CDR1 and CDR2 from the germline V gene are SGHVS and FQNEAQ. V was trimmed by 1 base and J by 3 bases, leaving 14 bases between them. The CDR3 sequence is CASSLGRGTVTDTQYF. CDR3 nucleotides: TGTGCCAGCAGCTTAGGAAGGGGTACAGTTACAGATACGCAGTATTTT.

The CDR3 here is CASSLVPGVRETQYF. DNA of the CDR3: TGTGCCAGCAGCTTAGTACCGGGAGTACGAGAGACCCAGTACTTC. This chain uses TRBV11-3 with TRBJ2-5; possibly TRBD2 for D (6 bases). The CDR3 totals 15 residues. Germline loops: CDR1 SGHNT, CDR2 YENEEA. Trimming left V 1 base short and J 4 bases short, with 13 bases between.

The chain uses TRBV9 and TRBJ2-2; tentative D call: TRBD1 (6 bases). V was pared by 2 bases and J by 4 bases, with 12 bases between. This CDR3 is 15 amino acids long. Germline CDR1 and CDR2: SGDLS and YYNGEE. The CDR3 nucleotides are TGTGCCAGCAGCGTTCAGGGGCAGGTCACCGGGGAGCTGTTTTTT. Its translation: CASSVQGQVTGELFF.

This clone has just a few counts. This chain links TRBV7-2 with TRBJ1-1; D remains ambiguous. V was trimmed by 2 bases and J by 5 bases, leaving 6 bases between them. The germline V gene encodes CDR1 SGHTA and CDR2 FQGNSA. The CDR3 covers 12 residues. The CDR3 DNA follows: TGTGCCAGCAGCTTACGAGAGACTGAAGCTTTCTTT. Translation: CASSLRETEAFF. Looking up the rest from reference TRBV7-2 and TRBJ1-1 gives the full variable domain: GAGVSQSPSNKVTEKGKDVELRCDPISGHTALYWYRQSLGQGLEFLIYFQGNSAPDKSGLPSDRFSAERTGGSVSTLTIQRTQQEDSAVYLCASSLRETEAFFGQGTRLTVV.

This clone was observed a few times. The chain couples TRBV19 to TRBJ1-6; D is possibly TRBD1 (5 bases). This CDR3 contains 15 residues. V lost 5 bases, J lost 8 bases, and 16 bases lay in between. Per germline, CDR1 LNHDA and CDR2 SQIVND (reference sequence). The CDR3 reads CASSVAWGTDSPLHF. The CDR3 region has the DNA TGTGCCAGTAGTGTAGCCTGGGGCACCGATTCACCCCTCCACTTT.

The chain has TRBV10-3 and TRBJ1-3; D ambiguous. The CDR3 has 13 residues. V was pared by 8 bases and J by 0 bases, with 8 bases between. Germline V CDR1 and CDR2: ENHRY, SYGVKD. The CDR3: CAIQEVSGNTIYF. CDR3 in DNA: TGTGCCATCCAGGAGGTCTCTGGAAACACCATATATTTT.

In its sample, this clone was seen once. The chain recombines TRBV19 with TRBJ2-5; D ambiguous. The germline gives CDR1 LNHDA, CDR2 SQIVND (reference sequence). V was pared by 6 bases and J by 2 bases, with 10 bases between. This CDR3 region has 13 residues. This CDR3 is CASSPPLQETQYF. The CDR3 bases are TGTGCCAGTAGCCCACCCCTACAAGAGACCCAGTACTTC.

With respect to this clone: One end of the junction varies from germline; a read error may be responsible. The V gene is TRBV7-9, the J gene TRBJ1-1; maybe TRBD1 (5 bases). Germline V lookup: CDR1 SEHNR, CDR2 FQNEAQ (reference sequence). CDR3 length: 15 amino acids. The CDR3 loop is CSSSLWQGPITEAFF. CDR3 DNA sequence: TGTTCCAGCAGCTTATGGCAGGGCCCTATCACTGAAGCTTTCTTT.

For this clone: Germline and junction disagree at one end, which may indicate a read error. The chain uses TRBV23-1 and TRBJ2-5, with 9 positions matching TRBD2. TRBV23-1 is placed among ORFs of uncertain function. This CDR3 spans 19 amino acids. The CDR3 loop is CASSQSPGELAGHQETQYF. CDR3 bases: TGCGCCAGCAGTCAATCCCCCGGGGAGCTAGCGGGGCACCAAGAAACCCAGTACTTC.

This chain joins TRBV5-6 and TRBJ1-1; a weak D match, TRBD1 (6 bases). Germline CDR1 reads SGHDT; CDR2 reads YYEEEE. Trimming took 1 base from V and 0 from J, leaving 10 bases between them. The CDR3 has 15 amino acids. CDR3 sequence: CASSLLQGVNTEAFF. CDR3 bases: TGTGCCAGCAGCTTGTTACAGGGAGTGAACACTGAAGCTTTCTTT.

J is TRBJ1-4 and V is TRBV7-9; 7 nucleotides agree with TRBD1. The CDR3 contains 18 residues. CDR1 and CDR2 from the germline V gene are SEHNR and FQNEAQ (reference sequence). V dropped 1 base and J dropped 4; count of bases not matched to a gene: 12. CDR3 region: CASSLGFSRTGRNEKLFF. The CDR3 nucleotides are TGTGCCAGCAGCTTAGGGTTCTCTCGGACAGGCCGTAATGAAAAACTGTTTTTT.

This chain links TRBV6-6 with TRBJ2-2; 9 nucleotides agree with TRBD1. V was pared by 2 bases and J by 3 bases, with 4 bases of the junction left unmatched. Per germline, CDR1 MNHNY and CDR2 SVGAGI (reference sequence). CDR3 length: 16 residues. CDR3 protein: CASSYPDRGYTGELFF. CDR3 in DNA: TGTGCCAGCAGTTACCCCGACAGGGGGTACACCGGGGAGCTGTTTTTT.

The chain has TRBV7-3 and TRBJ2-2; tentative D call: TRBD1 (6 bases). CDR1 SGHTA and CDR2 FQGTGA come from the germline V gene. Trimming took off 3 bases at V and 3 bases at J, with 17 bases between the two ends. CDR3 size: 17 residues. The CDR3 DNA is TGTGCCAGCAGCTTCGCGGAGTACAGGGTTGACACCGGGGAGCTGTTTTTT. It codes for CASSFAEYRVDTGELFF.